This T cell receptor beta chain was identified in a study of T cells in Graves' hyperthyroidism and ophthalmopathy. If no ophthalmopathy progression occurred within 18 months, Graves' hyperthyroidism was stable. Amplification yielded TCR beta CDR3 regions, with RNA transcripts as the source. Carried out on the TCR CDR3, a first-round RT-PCR used the HTBI primer set. TCRdb processed the multiplex PCR reads anew with MiXCR; each CDR3 protein has one entry. The table lists hundreds of thousands of distinct CDR3 sequences, 18% of them singletons, with over 35% in the top ten. This clonotype was seen many times. Trimming left V 0 bases short and J 2 bases short, with 10 bases between. Germline V gene data show CDR1 as MNHEY and CDR2 as SVGAGI. The CDR3 contains 16 residues.

Input material: blood. This sequence was found in a man between 40 and 49 years old with Graves' hyperthyroidism. This chain joins TRBV6-5 and TRBJ1-4; D unclear. DNA for the CDR3: TGTGCCAGCAGTTACTCGATCGCGGCTACTAATGAAAAACTGTTTTTT. Amino acid sequence: CASSYSIAATNEKLFF.